The entry that follows covers one T cell receptor beta chain sequence. Its antigen is unidentified. This CDR3 has 14 amino acids. Trimming left V 4 bases short and J 4 bases short, with 11 bases between. Germline CDR1 and CDR2: LGHNA and YSLEER. The sequenced template was cDNA made from the entire isolated RNA. Repertoires were generated with immunoSEQ multiplex PCR, while TCRdb's copy carries only in-frame clones and drops some. The data show about 900,000 clones, about a sixth seen once. The entry originates in a study of beta chain features in type 1 diabetes. About the research overall: Researchers looked at some 99 million sorted cells across all samples.

General study results and limits: In all four CD4+ subsets, TCRB CDR3 length was significantly, moderately reduced in type 1 diabetes. Among type 1 diabetes patients, VDJ junctions had fewer insertions and more deletions.

The sequence was obtained from a young woman in good health. Sequencing input: naive CD4+ T cells from blood. The genes are TRBV4-3 and TRBJ2-1, with D perhaps matching TRBD1 (5 bases). CDR3 loop: CASSPSAGYNEQFF. The CDR3 nucleotides read TGCGCCAGCAGCCCATCGGCAGGGTACAATGAGCAGTTCTTC.